This T cell receptor beta chain was recovered during a study of vaccination and CD4 T cells after COVID-19. Study-level background: Post-COVID specimens were obtained a median 101 days after diagnosis (range 35 to 161).

The treatment denotes: roughly 11-day PBMC culture with coronavirus spike peptide pools or control peptides (ViraFEST assay). In regard to this clonotype: Its antigen is not identified.

The Oncomine TCR Beta short-read assay sequenced DNA from cultured CD4+ T cells. TCRdb recomputed calls from the PCR reads with MiXCR, one row per CDR3 protein. Among about 21,000 distinct CDR3 sequences listed, approximately 53% were seen once. The CDR3 contains 14 residues. Per the germline V gene, CDR1 is LNHDA and CDR2 is SQIVND (reference sequence). Trimming took 1 base from V and 4 from J, leaving 10 bases between them. The sequence came from a human donor who had recovered from COVID-19. This chain uses TRBV19 with TRBJ1-1; no clear D. Material: CD4+ T cells from blood, cultured in vitro. CDR3 residues: CASSIADSSTEAFF. CDR3 sequence (DNA): TGTGCCAGTAGTATAGCCGACTCCAGCACTGAAGCTTTCTTT.